This TCR beta chain was recovered during a study of regulatory T cells in long-lasting Graves disease. About the study: Graves' patients, diagnosed recently, had received antithyroid drugs under 3 months. Study-wide results and caveats: TRBV28, TRBJ1-2 and TRBJ2-5 emerged as the favored segments in persistent disease. Newly diagnosed Graves' patients exceeded persistent ones in TCR diversity.

Time point here: newly diagnosed GD, antithyroid drugs for less than 3 months. The TCR library was made from RNA extracted from PBMCs. In building TCR beta libraries, iRepertoire HTBI primers were used together with Arm-PCR of CDR3 regions. TCRdb reprocessed the multiplex PCR reads with MiXCR, giving one entry per CDR3 protein. This table holds a few hundred thousand distinct CDR3 sequences, roughly 15% found once. This clonotype was observed a few times. Antigen specificity is unknown. The CDR3 length is 13 residues. Germline-derived CDR1 and CDR2 are MNHEY and SVGEGT. Trimming left V 0 bases short and J 5 bases short, with 6 bases between. The sample was also reused in another study, on T cells in Graves' hyperthyroidism and ophthalmopathy. As that study records: Each diagnosis was grounded in clinical symptoms, serum thyroxine and TRAb, thyroid ultrasound, and orbital computed tomography.

This rearrangement joins TRBV6-2 or TRBV6-3 to TRBJ2-3, with D unclear. The sequenced sample was peripheral blood mononuclear cells (PBMCs), obtained at new diagnosis, from a patient treated with antithyroid drugs. This receptor was identified in a woman aged 50 to 60 with Graves disease. CDR3 region: CASSYSGLDTQYF. CDR3 in DNA: TGTGCCAGCAGTTACTCTGGGCTAGATACGCAGTATTTT.